What follows is one TCR beta chain and its context. What this receptor recognizes is not known. Base qualities are not provided; no much larger clone lies one nucleotide away. The V and J ends are trimmed by 4 bases and 4 bases, leaving 14 bases between them. Taken from cysteine to phenylalanine, the CDR3 has 15 residues. This entry keeps only the CDR3 DNA: 45 bases, framed from base 1. Per the germline V gene, SGHTS is the CDR1 and YDEGEE is the CDR2. The immunoSEQ Assay, a bias-controlled multiplex PCR, was used to amplify TCRbeta CDR3 regions from genomic DNA. As for the original processing: The number of nucleated cells in each sample was estimated by amplification of reference gene primers within the assay. Sequence reads were collapsed and filtered to measure the absolute abundance of every unique TCRbeta CDR3 rearrangement. For each sample, productive Simpson clonality was calculated as the square root of Simpson's diversity index across productive rearrangements. TCRdb provides this immuneACCESS table in a form limited to in-frame rearrangements. Some clones are lacking; in checked studies, under half of them reflect an unresolved V gene, and why the rest are absent is not known. That table is the source of V, J and clone size, and D and trimming were worked out from the DNA. A total of 350,000 or so clones appear in this sample, roughly 90% of them only once. The ten largest clones represent 1% of the sample.

This sample stems from a study of blood T cell repertoires in COVID-19 (dated by TCRdb to 2020 to 2021). Some background on the complete study: Samples from collaborators originated in the United States, Italy and Spain and spanned both the acute and convalescent phases of COVID-19. The material from the prospective study consisted of cDNA or gDNA derived from T cells, B-cell-depleted T cells, or PBMCs. The dataset comprised deeply sampled blood TCRbeta repertoires from subjects exposed to, actively infected with, or recovered from COVID-19. The repertoires were released in a freely available public database meant as a resource for research on the immune response to SARS-CoV-2. The samples were drawn from two sources: the first 160 participants of the ongoing ImmuneRACE study, and 1,000 to 1,500 subjects contributed by 6 global collaborators. Sample metadata almost always included a de-identified subject ID, COVID-19 status, age in years and sex. Where available, HLA class I and class II types were obtained from metadata supplied by the sample provider rather than from assay-based typing.

Participants in the prospective study were aged roughly 18 to 100 years, lived in approximately 26 United States geographic areas, and enrolled through a virtual design. Cohort assignment in the prospective study relied on participant-reported clinical history from a screening survey and a study questionnaire. Exposed participants had been in contact, within 2 weeks of entering the study, with a person who had a PCR-confirmed or clinician-diagnosed case of COVID-19. In the prospective study, mobile phlebotomists collected whole blood, serum and a nasopharyngeal or oropharyngeal swab from each participant. Participants in the prospective study had the option to provide additional blood draws and questionnaires over a roughly two-month period. Prospective study blood samples were shipped either frozen or at room temperature before DNA extraction. The full study reports these points: Clinical and demographic metadata were provided uncurated, with the amount varying by source and participant.

This TCR was sampled from a woman aged 25 to 45 who had been exposed to COVID-19. Rearrangement joined TRBV5-8 to TRBJ2-2; D gene: possibly TRBD2, on 5 matching bases. Sequenced input: PBMCs or T cells enriched from blood (not recorded which). The CDR3 amino acid sequence is: CASSPGVVGTGELFF. The bases are TGTGCCAGCAGCCCCGGGGTAGTTGGCACCGGGGAGCTGTTTTTT.